The next 17 T cell receptor beta chains were all read from a single sample in a study of shared clonotypes between healthy human individuals. Produced via immunoSEQ multiplex PCR; TCRdb's table is partial and in-frame only. The sample yields 2 million to 2.5 million clones, 80% to 95% seen once. Source material: naive CD4+ T cells from PBMCs. Subset in this sample: CD45RA+ positively selected. The receptors were gathered from a man between 18 and 35 years old in good health. Some clones in this sample may be carry-over from other donors' samples.

The chain employs TRBV18 and TRBJ2-1; weak D call: TRBD2 (7 bases). This CDR3 has 16 residues. V lost 3 bases, J lost 9 bases, and 21 bases lay in between. CDR1 and CDR2 (germline): KGHSH, LQKENI. CDR3 sequence: CASSPSWGGLVVEQFF. CDR3 DNA sequence: TGTGCCAGCTCACCCTCGTGGGGGGGGCTAGTCGTTGAGCAGTTCTTC.

V gene TRBV9 combines with J gene TRBJ2-5; 7 positions match TRBD2. Trimming took 0 bases from V and 5 from J; bases not matched to a gene: 10. CDR1 and CDR2 from the germline V gene are SGDLS and YYNGEE. CDR3 length equals 16 residues. CDR3 loop: CASSVELAGAKETQYF. The CDR3, as DNA: TGTGCCAGCAGCGTAGAGCTGGCGGGAGCAAAGGAGACCCAGTACTTC.

As to this clone: The sample has other DNA sequences that encode this CDR3 too. This chain connects TRBV18 to TRBJ1-2, with D unresolved. The V end lost 3 bases, the J end lost 2 bases, and 10 bases lay between the germline ends. CDR3 length: 14 residues. Germline V gene data show CDR1 as KGHSH and CDR2 as LQKENI. CDR3 nucleotide sequence: TGTGCCAGCTCACCTGGGCGCAGGAACTATGGCTACACCTTC. It encodes CASSPGRRNYGYTF. Using reference TRBV18 and TRBJ1-2 for the parts outside the CDR3, the full variable domain is NAGVMQNPRHLVRRRGQEARLRCSPMKGHSHVYWYRQLPEEGLKFMVYLQKENIIDESGMPKERFSAEFPKEGPSILRIQQVVRGDSAAYFCASSPGRRNYGYTFGSGTRLTVV.

This clone was observed a single time. The chain recombines TRBV21-1 with TRBJ2-7; the listed D gene, TRBD2, was not tested against the DNA. TRBV21-1 is flagged as a pseudogene. This CDR3 contains 16 residues. The CDR3, as DNA: TGTGCCAGCAGCAAAGTATCGGGGGAGGGCCACTACGAGCAGTACTTC. Translating it yields CASSKVSGEGHYEQYF.

The chain has TRBV29-1 and TRBJ1-1, with D unresolved. Germline values: CDR1 SQVTM, CDR2 ANQGSEA. V lost 8 bases to trimming and J lost 0 bases, with 13 bases between them. This CDR3 is built from 13 residues. CDR3 sequence reads: CSSGGLVNTEAFF. As DNA, the CDR3 is TGCAGCTCAGGCGGACTGGTGAACACTGAAGCTTTCTTT.

V is TRBV28 and J is TRBJ2-7; 7 nucleotides agree with TRBD1. V lost 2 bases to trimming and J lost 7 bases; unmatched junction nucleotides: 17. CDR1 MDHEN and CDR2 SYDVKM come from the germline V gene. The CDR3 contains 17 residues. CDR3 DNA sequence: TGTGCCAGCAGTTTAGCCAGCATACAGGGGCCCCACCGGGAGCAGTACTTC. Amino acids: CASSLASIQGPHREQYF.

The V gene is TRBV19, the J gene TRBJ1-5; a weak D match, TRBD1 (6 bases). The V end was cut by 6 bases, the J end by 7 bases, with 13 bases between. Germline V lookup: CDR1 LNHDA, CDR2 SQIVND (reference sequence). The length of the CDR3 is 13 residues. The CDR3 loop is CASRNNRVQPQHF. The CDR3 coding sequence is TGTGCCAGTAGGAATAACAGGGTCCAGCCCCAGCATTTT.

The chain employs TRBV2 and TRBJ2-7; tentatively, D is TRBD2 (5 bases). The CDR3 contains 15 residues. V lost 5 bases, J lost 3 bases, and 17 bases lay in between. In germline, CDR1 is SNHLY, CDR2 FYNNEI. The CDR3 sequence is CASSWIFRGIYEQYF. CDR3 bases: TGTGCCAGCAGTTGGATCTTCCGGGGAATCTACGAGCAGTACTTC.

This clone was recorded a few times. The gene calls are TRBV6-1 and TRBJ1-2, with a possible D match to TRBD1 (5 bases). The germline gives CDR1 MNHNS, CDR2 SASEGT. The ends were cut back, 3 bases at V and 1 base at J, with 9 bases in the middle. The CDR3 is 14 residues long. Written as DNA, the CDR3 is TGTGCCAGCAGTGAGTGGGACGGTAACTATGGCTACACCTTC. This translates into CASSEWDGNYGYTF.

The rearrangement links TRBV9 to TRBJ2-1, with 7 bases that match TRBD2. Looked up from germline, CDR1 is SGDLS and CDR2 is YYNGEE. The ends lost 0 bases at V and 5 bases at J; junction bases unmatched: 8. The CDR3 sequence is 16 residues long. The CDR3 region is CASSVVPSGTDNEQFF. The CDR3 DNA reads as TGTGCCAGCAGCGTAGTGCCTAGCGGAACAGACAATGAGCAGTTCTTC.

The rearrangement uses TRBV7-2 and TRBJ2-3, with D perhaps matching TRBD2 (6 bases). The germline CDR1 and CDR2 sequences are SGHTA and FQGNSA. V was shortened by 5 bases and J by 4 bases, with 16 bases between the two germline ends. CDR3 length: 15 amino acids. The DNA for the CDR3 is TGTGCCAGCAGCCCCGGTAACGGGAGCCCAGATACGCAGTATTTT. It is translated as CASSPGNGSPDTQYF.

This clone was seen just once. The chain uses TRBV6-5 and TRBJ2-1; D is unresolved. V lost 8 bases and J lost 4, with 6 bases in between. CDR1 and CDR2 from the germline V gene are MNHEY and SVGAGI. The CDR3 totals 11 residues. The CDR3 loop reads CASGVYNEQFF. The CDR3 DNA sequence: TGTGCCAGCGGGGTTTACAATGAGCAGTTCTTC.

This chain connects TRBV7-3 to TRBJ2-3; D is perhaps TRBD1 or TRBD2 (5 bases each). Looked up from germline, CDR1 is SGHTA and CDR2 is FQGTGA. This CDR3 is built from 14 residues. The germline V and J ends were trimmed by 5 bases and 6 bases, with 15 bases remaining between them. The CDR3 DNA is TGTGCCAGCAGCCCTACGGGGCCCGGGGATACGCAGTATTTT. Its protein product is CASSPTGPGDTQYF. The entire variable domain, with the rest obtained from reference TRBV7-3 and TRBJ2-3, is as follows: GAGVSQTPSNKVTEKGKYVELRCDPISGHTALYWYRQSLGQGPEFLIYFQGTGAADDSGLPNDRFFAVRPEGSVSTLKIQRTERGDSAVYLCASSPTGPGDTQYFGPGTRLTVL.

The chain uses TRBV9 and TRBJ2-1, with TRBD2 matching over 9 bases. Trimming removed 5 bases from V and 5 bases from J; junction bases left unmatched: 8. Looked up from germline, CDR1 is SGDLS and CDR2 is YYNGEE. The CDR3 loop spans 15 amino acids. The CDR3 nucleotides are TGTGCCAGCAGTGTCAGCGGGAGGACTAACAATGAGCAGTTCTTC. This codes for CASSVSGRTNNEQFF.

The genes are TRBV19 and TRBJ1-2; D remains unclear. The V gene's germline CDR1 is LNHDA and CDR2 SQIVND (reference sequence). CDR3 size: 15 residues. Trimming left V 3 bases short and J 2 bases short, with 13 bases between. This chain's CDR3 is CASSIPSEGNYGYTF. The CDR3 region has the DNA TGTGCCAGTAGTATTCCGTCTGAGGGAAACTATGGCTACACCTTC.

With respect to this clone: Other DNA sequences of this sample code for an identical CDR3. The gene calls are TRBV9 and TRBJ1-5; TRBD1 might be the D (5 bases). Germline CDR1 SGDLS, CDR2 YYNGEE. Trimming removed 0 bases at V and 0 bases at J, with 7 bases between. The CDR3 totals 15 residues. CDR3 in amino acids: CASSVGGDSNQPQHF. The CDR3 coding sequence is TGTGCCAGCAGCGTAGGAGGGGATAGCAATCAGCCCCAGCATTTT.

V and J are TRBV28 and TRBJ2-3, with D possibly being TRBD1 or TRBD2 (5 bases each). The CDR3 sequence is 16 residues long. Between the trimmed V and J ends, which lost 5 bases and 3 bases, there was a span of 18 bases. Per germline, CDR1 MDHEN and CDR2 SYDVKM. The chain's CDR3 is CASSPQPGLRTDTQYF. CDR3 in DNA: TGTGCCAGCAGTCCCCAACCGGGGCTACGAACAGATACGCAGTATTTT.